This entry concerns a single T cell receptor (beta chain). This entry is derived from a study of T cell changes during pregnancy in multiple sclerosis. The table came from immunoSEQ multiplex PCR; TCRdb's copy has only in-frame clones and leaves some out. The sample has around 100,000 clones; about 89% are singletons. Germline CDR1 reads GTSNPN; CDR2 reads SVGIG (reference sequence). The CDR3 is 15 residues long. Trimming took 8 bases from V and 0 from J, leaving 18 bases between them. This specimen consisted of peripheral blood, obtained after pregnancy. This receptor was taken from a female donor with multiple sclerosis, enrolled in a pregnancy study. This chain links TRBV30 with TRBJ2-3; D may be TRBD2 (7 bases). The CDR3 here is CARPGGGGSTDTQYF. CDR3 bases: TGTGCCCGACCCGGAGGGGGGGGGAGCACAGATACGCAGTATTTT. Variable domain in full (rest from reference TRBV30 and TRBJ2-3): SQTIHQWPATLVQPVGSPLSLECTVEGTSNPNLYWYRQAAGRGLQLLFYSVGIGQISSEVPQNLSASRPQDRQFILSSKKLLLSDSGFYLCARPGGGGSTDTQYFGPGTRLTVL.